This TCR beta chain was retrieved from a study of T cells in Graves' hyperthyroidism and ophthalmopathy. Study in general: Peripheral blood was secured at the point of initial diagnosis, before any treatment. Study results and limitations: In blood, most of the thyroid clonotypes expanded above 0.001 were also present. Stable hyperthyroidism was separated from ophthalmopathy by a model based on 13 V-J features.

This CDR3 region has 12 residues. Germline values: CDR1 SNHLY, CDR2 FYNNEI. The V and J ends lost 6 bases and 9 bases, in that order; junction bases with no gene match: 6. Diagnosis rested on symptoms, serum thyroxine and TRAb, thyroid ultrasound, and orbital computed tomography. The source material, RNA transcripts, was used to amplify TCR beta CDR3 regions. HTBI primers were used for first-round RT-PCR of the TCR CDR3. MiXCR, applied by TCRdb to the multiplex PCR reads, yields one record per CDR3 protein. Of a few hundred thousand distinct CDR3 sequences in the sample, about 20% were seen once. With regard to this clonotype: What it recognizes is unknown.

Sequencing used blood. This sequence was found in a young man with Graves' hyperthyroidism. The chain has TRBV2 and TRBJ1-2, with TRBD1 matching 8 bases. The CDR3 DNA is TGTGCCAGCAGGACGGACAGGGCGCGCTACACCTTC. Protein sequence: CASRTDRARYTF.